This entry is about one TCR beta chain. The data derive from a study of blood T cell repertoires in COVID-19. In the study overall: Whether acute or convalescent, the COVID-19 samples came from the United States, Italy and Spain. In each case, the material was cDNA or gDNA derived from T cells, B-cell-depleted T cells, or PBMCs.

In the authors' methods: It was from reference gene primer amplification that nucleated cell counts were estimated. The table came from immunoSEQ multiplex PCR; TCRdb's copy has only in-frame clones and leaves some out. V, J and clone size reflect that table, while D and trimming were determined from the DNA. The table includes fewer than 300,000 clones, under 90% detected once. Germline lookup yields CDR1 SGHRS and CDR2 YFSETQ. The V segment lost 3 bases and the J segment 2 bases; nucleotides outside the gene matches: 11. This CDR3 is built from 18 residues. What was sequenced was peripheral blood. The V call is TRBV5-1, the J call TRBJ1-4, with 9 nucleotides matching TRBD1. The clonotype was recovered from a woman aged 60 to 75 with active or convalescent COVID-19. CDR3 nucleotides: TGCGCCAGCAGCTGGGGTAGCCCGACAGGGGGGACTAATGAAAAACTGTTTTTT. It specifies CASSWGSPTGGTNEKLFF.